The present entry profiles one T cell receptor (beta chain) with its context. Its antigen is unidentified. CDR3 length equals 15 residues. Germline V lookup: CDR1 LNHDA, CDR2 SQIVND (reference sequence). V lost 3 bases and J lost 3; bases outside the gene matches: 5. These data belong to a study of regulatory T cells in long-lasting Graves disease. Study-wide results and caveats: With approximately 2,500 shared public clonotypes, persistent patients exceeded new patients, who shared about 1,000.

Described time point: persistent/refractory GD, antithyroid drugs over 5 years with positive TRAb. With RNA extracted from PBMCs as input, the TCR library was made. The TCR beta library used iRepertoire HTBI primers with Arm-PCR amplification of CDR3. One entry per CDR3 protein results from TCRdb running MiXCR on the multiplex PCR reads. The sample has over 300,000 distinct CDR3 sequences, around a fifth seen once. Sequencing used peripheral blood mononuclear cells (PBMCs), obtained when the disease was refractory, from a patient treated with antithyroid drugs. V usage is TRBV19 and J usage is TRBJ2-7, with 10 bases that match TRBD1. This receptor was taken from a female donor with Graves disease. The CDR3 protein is CASSIPGQGIYEQYF. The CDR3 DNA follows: TGTGCCAGTAGTATTCCGGGACAGGGGATCTACGAGCAGTACTTC. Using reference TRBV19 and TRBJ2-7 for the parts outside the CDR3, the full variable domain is DGGITQSPKYLFRKEGQNVTLSCEQNLNHDAMYWYRQDPGQGLRLIYYSQIVNDFQKGDIAEGYSVSREKKESFPLTVTSAQKNPTAFYLCASSIPGQGIYEQYFGPGTRLTVT.